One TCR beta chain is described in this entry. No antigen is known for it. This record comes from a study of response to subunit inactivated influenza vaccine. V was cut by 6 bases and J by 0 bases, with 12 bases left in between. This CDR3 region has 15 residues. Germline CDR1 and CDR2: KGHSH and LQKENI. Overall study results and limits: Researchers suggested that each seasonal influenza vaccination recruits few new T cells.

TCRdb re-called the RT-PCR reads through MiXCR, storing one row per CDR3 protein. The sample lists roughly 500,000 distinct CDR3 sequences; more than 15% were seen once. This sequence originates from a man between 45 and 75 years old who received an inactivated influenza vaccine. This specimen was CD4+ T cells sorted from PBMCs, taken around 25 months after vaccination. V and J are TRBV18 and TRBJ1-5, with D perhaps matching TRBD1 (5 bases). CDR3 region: CASSQGRGSNQPQHF. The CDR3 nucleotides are TGTGCCAGCTCCCAGGGCCGGGGTAGCAATCAGCCCCAGCATTTT.